Detailed here is one T cell receptor (beta chain). One entry per CDR3 protein, called by TCRdb with MiXCR from the 5' RACE reads. Among about 5,300 distinct CDR3 sequences listed, roughly 34% were seen once. Memory CD4+ T cells were sorted as CD4+CD45RO+CD25- cells. Sequences were obtained from memory CD4+ T cells sorted from blood. Indicated subset: memory CD4+ T cells, CD4+CD45RO+CD25-. The sequence came from a female donor with breast cancer.

The CDR3 bases are TGCAGTGCTAGGGACTCGGGACAGGGGAGAAATGAGCAGTTCTTC. Amino acids: CSARDSGQGRNEQFF. The genes are TRBV20-1 and TRBJ2-1, with 10 bases fitting TRBD1. There are 15 residues in the CDR3. Trimming cost V 3 bases and J 7 bases; bases outside gene matches: 9. CDR1 DFQATT and CDR2 SNEGSKA come from the germline V gene (reference sequence).